These 13 T cell receptor beta chains were all obtained from the same sample, sequenced in a study of control samples from healthy donors and cancer patients. TCRdb's table, derived via immunoSEQ multiplex PCR, lists solely in-frame clones and lacks some. Here the sample spans about 80,000 clones, 75% to 85% being singletons. Input material: PBMCs. Receptors originate from a man between 60 and 75 years old with head and neck cancer.

The V and J genes are TRBV25-1 and TRBJ2-3; TRBD1 matches 7 bases. CDR1 MGHDK and CDR2 SYGVNS come from the germline V gene. Unmatched junction bases numbered 10, after V lost 2 bases and J lost 2 bases. The CDR3 is 17 amino acids. CDR3 in amino acids: CASSEVSRDRPTDTQYF. The CDR3 region has the DNA TGTGCCAGCAGTGAAGTATCACGGGACAGACCCACAGATACGCAGTATTTT. The whole variable domain, remainder taken from reference TRBV25-1 and TRBJ2-3, is EADIYQTPRYLVIGTGKKITLECSQTMGHDKMYWYQQDPGMELHLIHYSYGVNSTEKGDLSSESTVSRIRTEHFPLTLESARPSHTSQYLCASSEVSRDRPTDTQYFGPGTRLTVL.

V usage is TRBV6-1 and J usage is TRBJ2-7; D not resolved. Germline V gives CDR1 MNHNS, CDR2 SASEGT. The CDR3 is 14 residues long. V was clipped by 2 bases and J by 0 bases, with 8 bases between them. The chain's CDR3 is CASSESLSSYEQYF. In DNA form, the CDR3 reads TGTGCCAGCAGTGAATCCCTAAGCTCCTACGAGCAGTACTTC.

The chain employs TRBV12-3 or TRBV12-4 and TRBJ1-5; TRBD1 matches 9 bases. The CDR3 covers 13 residues. Germline trimming cut 5 bases from V and 5 bases from J; bases unmatched to any gene: 1. As DNA, the CDR3 is TGTGCCAGCAGTCGGACAGGGGATCAGCCCCAGCATTTT. This gives the protein CASSRTGDQPQHF.

This clone came up once. The chain joins TRBV5-8 to TRBJ2-7; 8 bases line up with TRBD2. The CDR3 contains 14 residues. V was clipped by 7 bases and J by 3 bases; unmatched bases: 9. Germline CDR1 reads SGHTS; CDR2 reads YDEGEE. The CDR3 loop is CASEYGGRYYEQYF. In nucleotides, the CDR3 is TGTGCCAGCGAATACGGCGGGAGGTACTACGAGCAGTACTTC. Full variable domain (rest looked up from reference TRBV5-8 and TRBJ2-7): EAGVTQSPTHLIKTRGQQATLRCSPISGHTSVYWYQQALGLGLQFLLWYDEGEERNRGNFPPRFSGRQFPNYSSELNVNALELEDSALYLCASEYGGRYYEQYFGPGTRLTVT.

This rearrangement joins TRBV3-1 (or the pseudogene TRBV3-2) to TRBJ1-5, with D perhaps TRBD1 (6 bases). CDR3 length: 14 residues. V was clipped by 4 bases and J by 7 bases, with 14 bases between them. From germline, CDR1 is LGHDT and CDR2 YNNKEL (reference sequence). The CDR3 here is CASSPYRAEQPQHF. In DNA form, the CDR3 reads TGTGCCAGCAGCCCCTACAGGGCAGAGCAGCCCCAGCATTTT.

The chain joins TRBV20-1 to TRBJ1-1, with D unresolved. Germline lookup yields CDR1 DFQATT and CDR2 SNEGSKA (reference sequence). The CDR3 runs to 11 residues. V was pared by 6 bases and J by 1 base, with 6 bases between. CDR3 nucleotide sequence: TGCAGTGCCGGAGGGAACACTGAAGCTTTCTTT. This translates into CSAGGNTEAFF.

In DNA form, the CDR3 reads TGTGCCAGCAGCACCCGGGAAGGGCGAGAAGCTTTCTTT. Its protein product is CASSTREGREAFF. The rearrangement joins TRBV6-6 to TRBJ1-1, with D unresolved. This CDR3 contains 13 residues. Trimming shortened V by 6 bases and J by 8 bases, and 16 bases separated the two germline ends. The germline V gene encodes CDR1 MNHNY and CDR2 SVGAGI (reference sequence).

As concerns this clone: The sample has other DNA sequences that encode this CDR3 too. The rearrangement joins TRBV27 to TRBJ2-7; D unclear. The V gene's germline CDR1 is MNHEY and CDR2 SMNVEV (reference sequence). The CDR3 spans 11 residues. V lost 6 bases and J 5 bases, leaving 8 bases between the germline ends. CDR3 protein: CASRGWDEQYF. The CDR3 coding sequence is TGTGCCAGCAGGGGATGGGACGAGCAGTACTTC.

This chain connects TRBV3-1 (or the pseudogene TRBV3-2) to TRBJ1-2; D not resolved. This CDR3 has 13 residues. The V end lost 3 bases, the J end lost 4 bases, and 9 bases lay between the germline ends. Germline CDR1 is LGHDT and CDR2 is YNNKEL (reference sequence). CDR3 bases: TGTGCCAGCAGCCAGGTAGACCGCTATGGCTACACCTTC. Protein: CASSQVDRYGYTF.

This chain uses TRBV12-3 or TRBV12-4 with TRBJ1-1; D unresolved. This CDR3 region has 13 residues. The V end lost 5 bases, the J end lost 10 bases, and 17 bases lay between the germline ends. The CDR3 spells CASSTGLSQRAFF. CDR3 sequence (DNA): TGTGCCAGCAGTACCGGACTATCCCAACGAGCTTTCTTT.

V gene TRBV18 combines with J gene TRBJ1-2; D gene ambiguous. Germline V CDR1 and CDR2: KGHSH, LQKENI. The V gene lost 3 bases and the J gene lost 0 bases, with 11 bases spanning the gap. The CDR3 extends over 15 amino acids. The chain's CDR3 is CASSPPSIPNYGYTF. CDR3 DNA: TGTGCCAGCTCACCCCCATCGATACCTAACTATGGCTACACCTTC. The variable domain in full, completed from reference TRBV18 and TRBJ1-2, reads NAGVMQNPRHLVRRRGQEARLRCSPMKGHSHVYWYRQLPEEGLKFMVYLQKENIIDESGMPKERFSAEFPKEGPSILRIQQVVRGDSAAYFCASSPPSIPNYGYTFGSGTRLTVV.

J is TRBJ2-6 and V is TRBV5-5, with unresolved D. The V end was cut by 0 bases, the J end by 4 bases, with 2 bases between. Germline CDR1 is SGHKS and CDR2 is YYEKEE (reference sequence). The CDR3 length is 13 residues. CDR3 amino acids: CASSLDGANVLTF. CDR3 bases: TGTGCCAGCAGCTTGGACGGGGCCAACGTCCTGACTTTC.

The chain carries TRBV4-1 and TRBJ1-4; D uncertain. The germline V and J ends were trimmed by 2 bases and 7 bases, with 17 bases remaining between them. From germline, CDR1 is MGHRA and CDR2 YSYEKL. The CDR3 loop spans 16 amino acids. CDR3 DNA: TGCGCCAGCAGCCAATCCGGATCTTTGGATGGTGAAAAACTGTTTTTT. Translation: CASSQSGSLDGEKLFF.